This T cell receptor beta chain was documented in a study of blood T cell repertoires in COVID-19. Study overall: PBMCs, B-cell-depleted T cells, or T cells were the source of the cDNA or gDNA that made up the material.

The CDR3 extends over 13 amino acids. V was clipped by 2 bases and J by 8 bases, with 12 bases between them. Germline assignment: CDR1 SGHTA and CDR2 FQGNSA. Per the original methods: From reference gene primer amplification, estimates of nucleated cell counts were derived. Only in-frame clones appear in the TCRdb table, and some are missing; sequencing was by immunoSEQ multiplex PCR. V, J and clone size are taken as reported in that table, and D and trimming were inferred from the DNA itself. In the table there are roughly 250,000 clones, more than 85% of which are singletons. The rearrangement joins TRBV7-2 to TRBJ1-1; no reliable D call. This clonotype was sampled from a woman between 45 and 60 years old who had recovered from COVID-19. Sequenced sample: PBMCs or T cells enriched from blood (not recorded which). This CDR3 is CASSLNPVPEAFF. CDR3 sequence (DNA): TGTGCCAGCAGCTTAAACCCAGTTCCAGAAGCTTTCTTT.